These T cell receptor beta chains were read from a single sample in a study of neurological immune-mediated disorders. TCRdb passed the 5' RACE reads through MiXCR, listing each CDR3 protein once. This table has about 66,000 distinct CDR3 sequences, 3.4% appearing once. The specimen sequenced was PBMCs. These receptors were taken from a man between 40 and 49 years old with multiple sclerosis. Both conserved end residues are part of each CDR3. D genes are given only for firm matches. Not every row has a clone size; where given, it reads once, few, many or a size class.

CASSFLGPNEQFF,TGTGCCAGCAGCTTTCTAGGACCCAATGAGCAGTTCTTC,.,many,TRBV5-6,TRBJ2-1,13
CASSLEASYEQYF,TGCGCCAGCAGCTTGGAGGCCTCCTACGAGCAGTACTTC,.,many,TRBV5-1,TRBJ2-7,13
CASTPLPGGNEQYF,TGTGCCAGCACTCCATTACCCGGGGGTAACGAGCAGTACTTC,.,medium-sized,TRBV11-2,TRBJ2-7,14
CAISEGQASSYEQYF,TGTGCCATCAGTGAGGGACAGGCGAGCTCCTACGAGCAGTACTTC,TRBD1,many,TRBV10-3,TRBJ2-7,15
CSARPVAEAFF,TGCAGTGCTAGACCGGTAGCTGAAGCTTTCTTT,.,many,TRBV20-1,TRBJ1-1,11
CASIGGDNEQFF,TGTGCCAGCATCGGCGGGGACAATGAGCAGTTCTTC,.,many,TRBV6-6,TRBJ2-1,12
CASSEFTEKLFF,TGTGCCAGCAGTGAGTTTACTGAAAAACTGTTTTTT,.,many,TRBV6-1,TRBJ1-4,12
CASSNTAGQFF,TGTGCCAGCAGCAATACCGCTGGGCAGTTCTTC,.,many,TRBV25-1,TRBJ2-1,11
CASSSPAGTGNGYTF,TGTGCCAGCAGTTCTCCAGCCGGGACAGGGAATGGCTACACCTTC,TRBD1,many,TRBV12-3/TRBV12-4,TRBJ1-2,15
CASSLSSGGEQYF,TGTGCCAGCAGTTTATCTTCAGGAGGCGAGCAGTACTTC,.,many,TRBV27,TRBJ2-7,13
CSARAGGPYNEQFF,TGCAGTGCTAGAGCGGGGGGGCCGTACAATGAGCAGTTCTTC,TRBD2,many,TRBV20-1,TRBJ2-1,14
CASRPAWGTEAFF,TGTGCCAGCAGACCGGCCTGGGGCACTGAAGCTTTCTTT,.,many,TRBV6-5,TRBJ1-1,13
CASSSRVLAKNIQYF,TGTGCCAGCAGTTCGAGGGTACTAGCCAAAAACATTCAGTACTTC,.,many,TRBV12-3/TRBV12-4,TRBJ2-4,15
CASSAGTTDTQYF,TGTGCCAGCAGCGCAGGGACAACAGATACGCAGTATTTT,.,many,TRBV7-9,TRBJ2-3,13
CASSFETSGNNEQFF,TGTGCCAGCAGCTTCGAGACTAGCGGGAATAATGAGCAGTTCTTC,TRBD2,many,TRBV11-2,TRBJ2-1,15
CSVRDTGAGQETQYF,TGCAGCGTTCGGGACACAGGAGCGGGCCAAGAGACCCAGTACTTC,.,many,TRBV29-1,TRBJ2-5,15
CSVHGTSGSGETQYF,TGCAGCGTCCACGGGACTAGCGGGAGTGGAGAGACCCAGTACTTC,TRBD2,few,TRBV29-1,TRBJ2-5,15
CASSHAWGTANTGELFF,TGTGCCAGCAGCCATGCCTGGGGCACTGCGAACACCGGGGAGCTGTTTTTT,.,few,TRBV12-3/TRBV12-4,TRBJ2-2,17
CASSPQGSNYGYTF,TGTGCCAGCTCACCACAGGGGTCTAACTATGGCTACACCTTC,.,many,TRBV18,TRBJ1-2,14
CASLKAGPNSYNEQFF,TGCGCCAGCCTGAAGGCGGGTCCAAACTCCTACAATGAGCAGTTCTTC,.,many,TRBV5-1,TRBJ2-1,16
CARKRGVYEQYF,TGTGCCAGGAAACGAGGGGTTTACGAGCAGTACTTC,.,.,TRBV25-1,TRBJ2-7,12
CASSERRQGAKAFF,TGTGCCAGCAGTGAACGGCGACAGGGGGCTAAGGCTTTCTTT,TRBD1,many,TRBV6-1,TRBJ1-1,14
CASKTTGANGYTF,TGCGCCAGCAAAACCACAGGGGCGAATGGCTACACCTTC,TRBD1,many,TRBV5-1,TRBJ1-2,13
CASSSRSYEQYF,TGTGCCAGCAGCTCGAGATCCTACGAGCAGTACTTC,.,many,TRBV7-6,TRBJ2-7,12
CASSLRQGWNTEAFF,TGTGCCAGCAGCCTGAGACAAGGCTGGAACACTGAAGCTTTCTTT,.,.,TRBV3-1,TRBJ1-1,15
CASRRTGEFYGYTF,TGTGCCAGCAGAAGGACAGGGGAATTCTATGGCTACACCTTC,TRBD1,many,TRBV5-5,TRBJ1-2,14
CAISPGQGSGYTF,TGTGCCATAAGTCCGGGACAGGGTTCTGGCTACACCTTC,TRBD1,many,TRBV24-1,TRBJ1-2,13
CSAPDGYNEQFF,TGCAGTGCACCGGACGGATACAATGAGCAGTTCTTC,.,many,TRBV20-1,TRBJ2-1,12
CASSYEGNYGYTF,TGTGCCAGCAGTTATGAGGGCAACTATGGCTACACCTTC,.,many,TRBV6-5,TRBJ1-2,13
CSADRGGNQPQHF,TGCAGTGCGGACAGGGGCGGCAATCAGCCCCAGCATTTT,TRBD1,many,TRBV20-1,TRBJ1-5,13
CSVEGVAGGPIYNEQFF,TGCAGCGTTGAAGGGGTGGCGGGAGGGCCCATATACAATGAGCAGTTCTTC,TRBD2,many,TRBV29-1,TRBJ2-1,17
CSASGGAGQETQYF,TGCAGTGCTAGCGGGGGGGCCGGCCAAGAGACCCAGTACTTC,TRBD2,many,TRBV20-1,TRBJ2-5,14
CSARQATNEKLFF,TGCAGTGCCAGACAGGCAACTAATGAAAAACTGTTTTTT,.,many,TRBV20-1,TRBJ1-4,13
CASSRQVGELFF,TGCGCCAGCTCCCGACAGGTCGGAGAGCTGTTTTTT,.,.,TRBV10-2,TRBJ2-2,12
CASSPEGGAPLHF,TGTGCCAGCAGCCCAGAAGGTGGAGCCCCCCTCCACTTT,.,many,TRBV5-5,TRBJ1-6,13
CASSLLLLGQGNTEAFF,TGCGCCAGCAGCTTGTTACTTCTCGGCCAGGGGAACACTGAAGCTTTCTTT,.,many,TRBV5-1,TRBJ1-1,17
CASSSRGFSGNTIYF,TGTGCCAGCAGTTCTAGGGGGTTCTCTGGAAACACCATATATTTT,.,few,TRBV12-3/TRBV12-4,TRBJ1-3,15
CASSRLQGGYGYTF,TGCGCCAGCAGCCGCCTCCAGGGGGGGTATGGCTACACCTTC,TRBD1,many,TRBV5-1,TRBJ1-2,14
CASSYLGAGNTEAFF,TGTGCCAGCAGTTACTTAGGGGCCGGGAACACTGAAGCTTTCTTT,.,many,TRBV7-2,TRBJ1-1,15
CASSEPAGTGSYEQYF,TGTGCCAGCAGTGAACCAGCTGGGACAGGCTCCTACGAGCAGTACTTC,TRBD1,many,TRBV25-1,TRBJ2-7,16
CASINRVSGAYNEQFF,TGTGCCAGCATCAATAGGGTGTCCGGGGCCTACAATGAGCAGTTCTTC,.,few,TRBV6-5,TRBJ2-1,16
CASSLSVAVSPGNTEAFF,TGTGCCAGCAGCTTGTCAGTGGCCGTGTCTCCAGGGAACACTGAAGCTTTCTTT,.,many,TRBV7-9,TRBJ1-1,18
CASSLFRHEGRNTEAFF,TGCGCCAGCAGCTTGTTTCGTCATGAGGGCCGAAACACTGAAGCTTTCTTT,.,many,TRBV5-1,TRBJ1-1,17
CASSLTGSLGNTEAFF,TGCGCCAGCAGCTTGACAGGGTCCTTGGGGAACACTGAAGCTTTCTTT,.,many,TRBV5-1,TRBJ1-1,16
CSAFNRGTYEQYF,TGCAGTGCTTTTAACAGGGGTACCTACGAGCAGTACTTC,TRBD1,many,TRBV20-1,TRBJ2-7,13
CASSSGQDNEQFF,TGCGCCAGCAGCTCGGGACAGGACAATGAGCAGTTCTTC,TRBD1,many,TRBV5-1,TRBJ2-1,13
CASSFEGTEQFF,TGTGCCAGCAGCTTCGAGGGGACTGAGCAGTTCTTC,.,many,TRBV11-2,TRBJ2-1,12
CASSQTLAGGITGEQYF,TGCGCCAGCAGCCAAACTCTAGCGGGAGGGATCACTGGGGAGCAGTACTTC,TRBD2,many,TRBV5-1,TRBJ2-7,17
CASSPLTGNTEAFF,TGTGCCAGCAGCCCACTGACGGGGAACACTGAAGCTTTCTTT,.,many,TRBV5-5,TRBJ1-1,14
CASSLATTGELFF,TGTGCCAGCAGTTTGGCAACGACCGGGGAGCTGTTTTTT,.,many,TRBV12-3/TRBV12-4,TRBJ2-2,13
CASSVDGTGELFF,TGTGCCAGCAGCGTAGATGGGACCGGGGAGCTGTTTTTT,.,many,TRBV9,TRBJ2-2,13
CSASPLGYGYTF,TGCAGTGCTTCCCCCCTCGGGTATGGCTACACCTTC,.,many,TRBV20-1,TRBJ1-2,12
CSAPRTETYEQYF,TGCAGTGCTCCCCGAACGGAGACCTACGAGCAGTACTTC,.,.,TRBV20-1,TRBJ2-7,13
CASGFGGTGGNIQYF,TGTGCTAGTGGTTTTGGGGGGACAGGAGGGAACATTCAGTACTTC,TRBD1,many,TRBV12-5,TRBJ2-4,15
CSATQGEKLFF,TGCAGTGCTACCCAGGGGGAAAAACTGTTTTTT,.,many,TRBV20-1,TRBJ1-4,11